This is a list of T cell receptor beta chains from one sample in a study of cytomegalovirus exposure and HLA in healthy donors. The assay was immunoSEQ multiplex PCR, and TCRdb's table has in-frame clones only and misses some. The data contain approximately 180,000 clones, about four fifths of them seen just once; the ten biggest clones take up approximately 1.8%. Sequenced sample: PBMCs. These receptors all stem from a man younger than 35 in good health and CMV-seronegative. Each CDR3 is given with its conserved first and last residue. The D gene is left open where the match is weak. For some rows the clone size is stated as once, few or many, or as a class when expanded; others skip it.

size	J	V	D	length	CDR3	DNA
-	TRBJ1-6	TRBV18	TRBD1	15	CASSPLGQGDSPLHF	TGTGCCAGCTCACCACTGGGACAGGGGGATTCACCCCTCCACTTT
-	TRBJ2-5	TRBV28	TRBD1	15	CASSKTQGAWETQYF	TGTGCCAGCAGCAAAACACAGGGGGCCTGGGAGACCCAGTACTTC
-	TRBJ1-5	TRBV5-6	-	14	CASSLRGGNQPQHF	TGTGCCAGCAGCTTGAGAGGTGGCAATCAGCCCCAGCATTTT
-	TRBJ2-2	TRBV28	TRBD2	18	CASSFTPPLAGGTGELFF	TGTGCCAGCAGTTTCACGCCCCCCTTAGCGGGAGGTACCGGGGAGCTGTTTTTT
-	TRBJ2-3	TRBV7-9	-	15	CASSLRLSAENTQYF	TGTGCCAGCAGCTTAAGACTCTCGGCCGAAAATACGCAGTATTTT
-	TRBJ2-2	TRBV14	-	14	CASSQASNTGELFF	TGTGCCAGCAGCCAAGCTTCGAACACCGGGGAGCTGTTTTTT
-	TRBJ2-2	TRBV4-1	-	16	CASSQARARNTGELFF	TGCGCCAGCAGCCAAGCCAGGGCGCGAAACACCGGGGAGCTGTTTTTT
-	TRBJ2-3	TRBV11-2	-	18	CASSLGGPTRWGPHTQYF	TGTGCCAGCAGCTTAGGAGGGCCGACTAGATGGGGTCCCCATACGCAGTATTTT
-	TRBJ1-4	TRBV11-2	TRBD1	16	CASSLGHRGKGEKLFF	TGTGCCAGCAGCTTGGGCCACAGGGGGAAGGGTGAAAAACTGTTTTTT
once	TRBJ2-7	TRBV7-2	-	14	CASSSSSVAYEQYF	TGTGCCAGCAGCTCCTCTTCGGTCGCCTACGAGCAGTACTTC
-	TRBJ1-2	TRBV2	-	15	CASSDGEFWRYGYTF	TGTGCCAGCAGTGATGGTGAATTCTGGAGGTATGGCTACACCTTC
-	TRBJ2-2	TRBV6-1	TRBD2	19	CASSERLAGGTGDTGELFF	TGTGCCAGCAGTGAACGGCTAGCGGGGGGGACAGGGGACACCGGGGAGCTGTTTTTT
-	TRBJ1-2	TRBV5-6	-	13	CASTNAGYYGYTF	TGTGCCAGCACTAACGCGGGGTACTATGGCTACACCTTC
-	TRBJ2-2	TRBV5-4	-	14	CASRRTENTGELFF	TGTGCCAGCAGACGGACAGAGAACACCGGGGAGCTGTTTTTT
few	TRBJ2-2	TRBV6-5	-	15	CASSKRDTHTGELFF	TGTGCCAGCAGTAAACGAGACACCCACACCGGGGAGCTGTTTTTT
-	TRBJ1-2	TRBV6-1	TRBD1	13	CASSEMRGQGYTF	TGTGCCAGCAGTGAAATGAGGGGGCAGGGCTACACCTTC
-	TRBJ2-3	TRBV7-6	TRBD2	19	CASSLLYGGRADLEDTQYF	TGTGCCAGCAGCTTACTTTATGGCGGGAGGGCCGATTTGGAGGATACGCAGTATTTT
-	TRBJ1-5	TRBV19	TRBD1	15	CASSLTGVSNQPQHF	TGTGCCAGTAGCCTGACAGGGGTCAGCAATCAGCCCCAGCATTTT
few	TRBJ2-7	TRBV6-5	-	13	CASTQGSSYEQYF	TGTGCCAGCACCCAGGGGTCCTCCTACGAGCAGTACTTC
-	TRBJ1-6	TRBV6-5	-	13	CASTNGWDSPLHF	TGTGCCAGCACCAACGGGTGGGATTCACCCCTCCACTTT
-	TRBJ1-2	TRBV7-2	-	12	CASSGQGIGYTF	TGTGCCAGCAGCGGTCAGGGGATCGGCTACACCTTC
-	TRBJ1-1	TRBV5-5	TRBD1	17	CASSLEGQGALRTEAFF	TGTGCCAGCAGCTTGGAGGGACAGGGGGCGTTGAGGACTGAAGCTTTCTTT
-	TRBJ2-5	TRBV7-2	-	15	CASSNEDPPRKTQYF	TGTGCCAGCAGCAACGAAGATCCTCCTAGAAAGACCCAGTACTTC
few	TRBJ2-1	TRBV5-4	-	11	CASSAEDEQFF	TGTGCCAGCAGCGCGGAGGATGAGCAGTTCTTC
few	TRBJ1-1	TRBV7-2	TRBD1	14	CASSLAYTGVEAFF	TGTGCCAGCAGCTTAGCCTATACAGGGGTTGAAGCTTTCTTT
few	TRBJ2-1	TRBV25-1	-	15	CASRPEDGTYNEQFF	TGTGCCAGCAGACCGGAGGACGGAACCTACAATGAGCAGTTCTTC
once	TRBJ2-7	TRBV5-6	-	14	CASSLGTVTYEQYF	TGTGCCAGCAGCTTAGGGACTGTTACCTACGAGCAGTACTTC
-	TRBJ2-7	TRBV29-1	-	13	CSVEGQGGYEQYF	TGCAGCGTTGAAGGGCAGGGGGGCTACGAGCAGTACTTC
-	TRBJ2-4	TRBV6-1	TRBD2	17	CASSVGTSGHSLGIQYF	TGTGCCAGCAGTGTAGGGACTAGCGGCCATAGCCTAGGCATTCAGTACTTC
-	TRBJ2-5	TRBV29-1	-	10	CSVKQETQYF	TGCAGCGTCAAACAAGAGACCCAGTACTTC
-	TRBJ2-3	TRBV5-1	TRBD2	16	CASKAGGTLSTDTQYF	TGCGCCAGCAAGGCGGGAGGGACTCTTAGCACAGATACGCAGTATTTT
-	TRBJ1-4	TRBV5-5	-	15	CASSPRRTTNEKLFF	TGTGCCAGCAGCCCCAGGAGGACAACTAATGAAAAACTGTTTTTT
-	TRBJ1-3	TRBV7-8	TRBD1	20	CASSPYVGKTDRGTGNTIYF	TGTGCCAGCAGCCCGTACGTGGGGAAGACGGACAGGGGTACAGGAAACACCATATATTTT
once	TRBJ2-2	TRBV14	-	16	CASSPPGVRDTGELFF	TGTGCCAGCAGCCCTCCCGGTGTGCGGGACACCGGGGAGCTGTTTTTT
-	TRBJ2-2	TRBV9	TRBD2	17	CASSVGLAGPNTGELFF	TGTGCCAGCAGCGTAGGACTAGCGGGACCGAACACCGGGGAGCTGTTTTTT
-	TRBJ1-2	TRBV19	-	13	CASSMTDNYGYTF	TGTGCCAGTAGTATGACAGATAACTATGGCTACACCTTC
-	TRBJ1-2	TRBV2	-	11	CASSPDRPHTF	TGTGCCAGCAGTCCCGACAGGCCTCACACCTTC
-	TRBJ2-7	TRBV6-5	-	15	CASSYDVATKREQYF	TGTGCCAGCAGTTACGATGTAGCCACAAAACGGGAGCAGTACTTC
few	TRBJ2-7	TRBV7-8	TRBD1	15	CASRPWTGRIYEQYF	TGTGCCAGCAGACCATGGACAGGGCGAATTTACGAGCAGTACTTC
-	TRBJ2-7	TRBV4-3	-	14	CASSQEGRAYEQYF	TGCGCCAGCAGCCAAGAGGGCCGTGCCTACGAGCAGTACTTC